This T cell receptor beta chain derives from a study of T cells expressing NK-cell markers. On the study more broadly: There were seven HCMV-seropositive donors and one seronegative donor among the eight sequenced. Study observations and caveats: Clarity on HCMV specificity was lacking for the expanded NKG2C+ T cell clones. Of the CD8+ T cells in more than five donors, roughly 1.0-7.5% belonged to dominant NKG2C+ clonotypes.

As to this clonotype: Antigen unknown.

Making the TCR beta cDNA relied on 5'RACE template switching with UMIs. TCRdb re-called the 5' RACE reads and gives one entry per CDR3 protein, without DNA. This sample carries about 260,000 distinct CDR3 sequences, with 0.39% going to the ten biggest clones. This CDR3 is built from 14 residues. Per germline, CDR1 MDHEN and CDR2 SYDVKM. Sequencing was carried out using blood T cells: a sorted CD56 or NKG2C T cell subset, CD4+ or CD8+ T cells, or bulk PBMC T cells (not recorded which). The V and J genes are TRBV28 and TRBJ2-7; TCRdb gives TRBD1 as the D gene, but with no DNA this cannot be confirmed. This receptor was obtained from a man aged 18 to 35 in good health. The CDR3 reads CASSHSLTGYEQYF.